Reported below is one T cell receptor (beta chain). The sample comes from a study of blood T cell repertoires in COVID-19. As processed by the authors: Amplified reference gene primers provided the basis for estimating nucleated cell counts. The protocol was immunoSEQ multiplex PCR, while the TCRdb copy is restricted to in-frame clones and leaves out a portion. V and J calls and clone size are as listed in that table; D and trimming were resolved from the DNA. Of about 120,000 clones in the sample, about 88% are singletons; the top ten hold over 1%. Trimming left V 5 bases short and J 0 bases short, with 5 bases between. This CDR3 has 14 amino acids. Germline values: CDR1 SGHTA, CDR2 FQGTGA.

The sequence came from a woman of 80 years or more with acute or convalescent COVID-19. Sequenced input: peripheral blood. The chain has TRBV7-3 and TRBJ2-6; D unresolved. In DNA, the CDR3 is TGTGCCAGCAGCCATAGCTCTGGGGCCAACGTCCTGACTTTC. Translating gives CASSHSSGANVLTF.